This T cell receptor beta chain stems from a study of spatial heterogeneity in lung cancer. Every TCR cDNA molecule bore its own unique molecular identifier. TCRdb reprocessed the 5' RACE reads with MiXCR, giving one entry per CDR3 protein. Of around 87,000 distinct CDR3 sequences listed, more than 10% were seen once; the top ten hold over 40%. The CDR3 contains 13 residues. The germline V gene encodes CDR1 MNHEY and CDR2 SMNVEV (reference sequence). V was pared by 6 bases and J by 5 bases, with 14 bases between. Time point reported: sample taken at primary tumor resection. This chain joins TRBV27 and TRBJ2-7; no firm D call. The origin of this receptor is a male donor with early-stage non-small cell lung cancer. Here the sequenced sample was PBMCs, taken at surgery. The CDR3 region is CASSRNLLHEQYF. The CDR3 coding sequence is TGTGCCAGCAGCAGGAACTTACTCCACGAGCAGTACTTC.